These T cell receptor beta chains were read from a single sample in a study of T cell responses to AZD1222 COVID-19 vaccine. The table came from immunoSEQ multiplex PCR; TCRdb's copy has only in-frame clones and leaves some out. The table records roughly 150,000 clones, approximately 91% of them present only once. Specimen: peripheral blood, collected 28 days after the second AZD1222 dose. The receptors were gathered from an adult who received the AZD1222 COVID-19 vaccine. CDR3s include the opening cysteine and the closing phenylalanine or tryptophan.

TRBJ1-1 | TRBV7-9 | CASSFGNTEAFF
TRBJ2-6 | TRBV6-2/TRBV6-3 | CASSYASGANVLTF
TRBJ1-2 | TRBV24-1 | CATSEGWGYGYTF
TRBJ1-6 | TRBV12-3/TRBV12-4 | CASRTTKSPLHF
TRBJ2-5 | TRBV7-2 | CASSSSLTGYQETQYF
TRBJ1-4 | TRBV25-1 | CAIRQTGNEKLFF
TRBJ2-5 | TRBV9 | CASSFSGGVQETQYF
TRBJ1-5 | TRBV27 | CASSFRGAFNQPQHF
TRBJ1-3 | TRBV7-3 | CASSLTGGNVANTIYF
TRBJ2-2 | TRBV11-3 | CASSLNWNTGELFF
TRBJ2-1 | TRBV4-1 | CASSQGLTGGHGEQFF
TRBJ2-5 | TRBV7-9 | CASSKLGEGTQYF
TRBJ2-1 | TRBV5-1 | CASSFGRGIYNEQFF
TRBJ1-1 | TRBV30 | CAWSVLGNTEAFF
TRBJ2-1 | TRBV27 | CASSLSGVSYNEQFF
TRBJ1-6 | TRBV6-5 | CVTSNTGASPLHF
TRBJ2-5 | TRBV6-5 | CASSRDRQETQYF
TRBJ1-2 | TRBV6-1 | CASSEAIGSLGNYGYTF
TRBJ2-1 | TRBV4-1 | CASSQPSGDPKTLHVIYNEQFF
TRBJ1-5 | TRBV2 | CASTGTGALQPQHF
TRBJ1-3 | TRBV7-2 | CASSFAHSVSGNTIYF
TRBJ1-1 | TRBV15 | CATSGGQNTEAFF
TRBJ1-1 | TRBV15 | CATSKPLNTEAFF
TRBJ2-7 | TRBV11-2 | CASSLSPSITASFF
TRBJ2-7 | TRBV19 | CASSGRGAGAQYF
TRBJ1-2 | TRBV25-1 | CASSESWRESGGYTF
TRBJ2-1 | TRBV2 | CASSATRSYNEQFF
TRBJ1-3 | TRBV7-6 | CASSSGPRNTIYF
TRBJ1-1 | TRBV30 | CAWSVRQPNTEAFF
TRBJ1-6 | TRBV19 | CASSPRLRARSSYNSPLHF
TRBJ2-6 | TRBV7-9 | CASSEHPGAGANVLTF
TRBJ2-7 | TRBV7-8 | CASSLESPGGAIPYEQYF
TRBJ2-1 | TRBV24-1 | CATSDSGGEQFF
TRBJ2-7 | TRBV14 | CASSQGDRWGFYEQYF
TRBJ2-1 | TRBV11-2 | CASSLDQGSYNEQFF
TRBJ2-1 | TRBV9 | CASRRGGSNEQFF
TRBJ2-4 | TRBV11-2 | CASSLGGGRYQYF
TRBJ2-5 | TRBV5-1 | CASSLLSTGEETQYF
TRBJ2-2 | TRBV28 | CASSLPSTGELFF
TRBJ1-1 | TRBV2 | CASRQGATGGTEAFF
TRBJ1-3 | TRBV10-3 | CATGRGGNTIYF
TRBJ2-7 | TRBV7-2 | CASSLAPGGEQYF
TRBJ1-1 | TRBV10-1 | CASQGGLHTEAFF
TRBJ1-4 | TRBV4-2 | CASSLGQLQPGDEKLFF
TRBJ1-2 | TRBV5-1 | CASSLDGPVLGGGYTF
TRBJ2-1 | TRBV12-2 | CASRPDEVNEQFF
TRBJ1-2 | TRBV7-2 | CASSSDRKANYGYTF
TRBJ1-5 | TRBV5-5 | CASSLASGQPQHF
TRBJ1-1 | TRBV5-8 | CASSPQGLGTEAFF
TRBJ2-1 | TRBV25-1 | CASSDLGGIYNEQFF
TRBJ1-3 | TRBV19 | CASSRTGNTIYF
TRBJ1-1 | TRBV9 | CASSVVSQMNTEAFF